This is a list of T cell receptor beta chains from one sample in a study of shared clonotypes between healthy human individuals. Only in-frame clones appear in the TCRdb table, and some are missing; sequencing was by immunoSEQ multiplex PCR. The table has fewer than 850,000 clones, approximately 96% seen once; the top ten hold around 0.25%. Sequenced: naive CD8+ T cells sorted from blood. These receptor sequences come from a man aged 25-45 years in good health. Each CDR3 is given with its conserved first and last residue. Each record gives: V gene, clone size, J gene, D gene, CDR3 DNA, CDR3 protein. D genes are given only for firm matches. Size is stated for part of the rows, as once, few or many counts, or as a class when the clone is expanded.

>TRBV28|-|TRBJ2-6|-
TGTGCCAGCAGTCCCCCAGGGCTCCTAGGGGCCAACGTCCTGACTTTC
CASSPPGLLGANVLTF
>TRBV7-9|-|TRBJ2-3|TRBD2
TGTGCCAGCGGCCGGCTCGAACTAGCGGGAGCTGGAGGAACAGATACGCAGTATTTT
CASGRLELAGAGGTDTQYF
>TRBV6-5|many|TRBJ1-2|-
TGTGCCAGCAGTTCCAGCGAGTATGGCTACACCTTC
CASSSSEYGYTF
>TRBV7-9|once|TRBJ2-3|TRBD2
TGTGCCAGCAGCTTAGTTGTTAGCGGGATCCTGGAGACAGATACGCAGTATTTT
CASSLVVSGILETDTQYF
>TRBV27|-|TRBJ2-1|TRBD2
TGTGCCAGCAGTTCCCTGTCTTCGAGCGGGAGCGTCAACAATGAGCAGTTCTTC
CASSSLSSSGSVNNEQFF
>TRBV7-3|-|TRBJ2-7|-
TGTGCCAGCAGCTTAACGGTCCCTAGCGAGCAGTACTTC
CASSLTVPSEQYF
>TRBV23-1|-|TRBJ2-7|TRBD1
TGCGCCAGCAGTCACCCGACAGGGGCGTATTACGAGCAGTACTTC
CASSHPTGAYYEQYF
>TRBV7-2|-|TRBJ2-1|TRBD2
TGTGCCAGCAGCTCCCTAGCGGTTCTCTCCTACAATGAGCAGTTCTTC
CASSSLAVLSYNEQFF
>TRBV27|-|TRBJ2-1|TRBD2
TGTGCCAGCAGTTTATCGACTAGCGGGAGCATTTACAATGAGCAGTTCTTC
CASSLSTSGSIYNEQFF
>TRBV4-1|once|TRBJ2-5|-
TGCGCCAGCAGCCAAGCCCCCGGGGCAGGGGTTGAGACCCAGTACTTC
CASSQAPGAGVETQYF
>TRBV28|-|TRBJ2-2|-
TGTGCCAGCAGTTTTAGGGCCGGGGAGCTGTTTTTT
CASSFRAGELFF
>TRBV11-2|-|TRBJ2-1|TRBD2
TGTGCCAGCAGCTTAGGACTAGCGGGAGGGCCGGTGAACAATGAGCAGTTCTTC
CASSLGLAGGPVNNEQFF
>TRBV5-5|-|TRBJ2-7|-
TGTGCCAGCAGCTTGGTGGCAGGCTACGAGCAGTACTTC
CASSLVAGYEQYF
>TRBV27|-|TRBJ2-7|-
TGTGCCAGCAGGAACGTGGGGGCGTTTAAGGACGAGCAGTACTTC
CASRNVGAFKDEQYF
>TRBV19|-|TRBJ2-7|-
TGTGCCAGTGGGGCGAGTTACGAGCAGTACTTC
CASGASYEQYF
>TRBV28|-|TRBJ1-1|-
TGTGCCAGCAATAAACAGGGTTACACTGAAGCTTTCTTT
CASNKQGYTEAFF
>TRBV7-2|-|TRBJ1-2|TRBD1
TGTGCCAGTCCCCGGACAGGGTATGGCTATGGCTACACCTTC
CASPRTGYGYGYTF
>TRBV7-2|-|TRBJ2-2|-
TGTGCCAGCAGCTTACGCGGAGGGAACACCGGGGAGCTGTTTTTT
CASSLRGGNTGELFF